This entry is about one TCR beta chain. As processed by the authors: Estimates of nucleated cell counts were drawn from the amplification of reference gene primers. Clones were sequenced by immunoSEQ multiplex PCR, and TCRdb holds only the in-frame ones, with some missing. The V and J calls and clone size come from that table; D and trimming were worked out from the DNA. The sample shows about 670,000 clones, more than 80% of them seen only once. Trimming removed 3 bases from V and 2 bases from J, with 11 bases in between. The CDR3 loop spans 15 amino acids. Germline V CDR1 and CDR2: SNHLY, FYNNEI. These data come from a study of blood T cell repertoires in COVID-19. Turning to the study itself: COVID-19 samples collected from the United States, Italy and Spain covered acute and convalescent phases. The analysed material was cDNA or gDNA that came from T cells, B-cell-depleted T cells, or PBMCs.

The material sequenced was peripheral blood. The TCR was taken from a woman younger than 30 with acute or convalescent COVID-19. The chain has TRBV2 and TRBJ1-5; D is perhaps TRBD1 (6 bases). The CDR3 region is CASSEYGQRNQPQHF. The DNA of the CDR3 is TGTGCCAGCAGTGAGTACGGACAGCGCAATCAGCCCCAGCATTTT. The full variable domain, with the rest looked up from reference TRBV2 and TRBJ1-5, is EPEVTQTPSHQVTQMGQEVILRCVPISNHLYFYWYRQILGQKVEFLVSFYNNEISEKSEIFDDQFSVERPDGSNFTLKIRSTKLEDSAMYFCASSEYGQRNQPQHFGDGTRLSIL.